These T cell receptor beta chains were read from a single sample in a study of blood T cell repertoires in COVID-19. Assay: immunoSEQ multiplex PCR; the TCRdb copy retains only in-frame clones and omits some. The table lists a few hundred thousand clones, roughly 89% of them singletons, with 3.9% in the top ten. Sequencing was carried out using peripheral blood. The receptor source for this set is a woman aged 55-75 years with COVID-19, enrolled during active disease. Both conserved end residues are part of each CDR3. The D gene is left open where the match is weak. Some rows have no size entry. The others give once, few or many, or a class for an expanded clone.

len	abundance	d_gene	v_gene	j_gene	CDR3aa	CDR3nt
14	.	.	TRBV4-1	TRBJ1-3	CASSQLYSGNTIYF	TGCGCCAGCAGCCAGTTGTACTCTGGAAACACCATATATTTT
14	.	.	TRBV3-1/TRBV3-2	TRBJ2-3	CASSQSSSTDTQYF	TGTGCCAGCAGCCAGAGTTCGAGCACAGATACGCAGTATTTT
14	.	.	TRBV4-2	TRBJ2-7	CASSQGWTDYEQYF	TGTGCCAGCAGCCAAGGGTGGACTGATTACGAGCAGTACTTC
16	.	.	TRBV5-1	TRBJ1-1	CASSLAGRGRYTEAFF	TGCGCCAGCAGCTTGGCCGGCAGGGGCCGATACACTGAAGCTTTCTTT
14	.	.	TRBV5-1	TRBJ1-1	CASTVQTGNTEAFF	TGCGCCAGCACCGTCCAGACAGGGAACACTGAAGCTTTCTTT
10	.	.	TRBV28	TRBJ1-1	CASSNRDAFF	TGTGCCAGCAGTAACAGGGACGCTTTCTTT
14	.	.	TRBV7-2	TRBJ1-4	CASSLGLSNEKLFF	TGTGCCAGCAGCCTGGGACTTTCTAATGAAAAACTGTTTTTT
15	.	.	TRBV5-6	TRBJ1-2	CASSLQGTSGYGYTF	TGTGCCAGCAGCCTACAGGGTACCTCCGGGTATGGCTACACCTTC
14	.	.	TRBV2	TRBJ1-4	CASSERATNEKLFF	TGTGCCAGCAGTGAGAGGGCAACTAATGAAAAACTGTTTTTT
14	.	.	TRBV28	TRBJ2-3	CASSLRGSTDTQYF	TGTGCCAGCAGTTTACGGGGGAGCACAGATACGCAGTATTTT
12	.	.	TRBV7-9	TRBJ1-5	CASRSGGQPQHF	TGTGCCAGCAGGTCGGGTGGTCAGCCCCAGCATTTT
14	.	.	TRBV6-5	TRBJ1-1	CASSYGRGNTEAFF	TGTGCCAGCAGTTACGGGCGGGGGAACACTGAAGCTTTCTTT
17	.	TRBD1	TRBV4-1	TRBJ2-2	CASSQEQGQGETGELFF	TGCGCCAGCAGCCAGGAGCAGGGGCAGGGGGAAACCGGGGAGCTGTTTTTT
14	.	TRBD1	TRBV28	TRBJ1-4	CASSPGGSHEKLFF	TGTGCCAGCAGCCCAGGGGGGAGCCATGAAAAACTGTTTTTT
13	.	.	TRBV9	TRBJ1-2	CASSADRFRGYTF	TGTGCCAGCAGCGCTGACAGGTTTCGGGGCTACACCTTC
15	.	TRBD1	TRBV11-2	TRBJ2-1	CASLNTGGEGNEQFF	TGTGCCAGCCTAAATACAGGGGGCGAAGGCAATGAGCAGTTCTTC
17	.	.	TRBV3-1/TRBV3-2	TRBJ1-1	CASSPGPTYGMNTEAFF	TGTGCCAGCAGCCCGGGCCCAACCTACGGGATGAACACTGAAGCTTTCTTT
15	.	TRBD1	TRBV18	TRBJ2-7	CASSPGTGGSNEQYF	TGTGCCAGCTCACCGGGGACAGGGGGTTCCAACGAGCAGTACTTC
13	.	.	TRBV19	TRBJ2-2	CASRPQGPGELFF	TGTGCCAGTAGACCACAGGGACCCGGGGAGCTGTTTTTT
14	few	.	TRBV9	TRBJ2-7	CASSALAVGGEQYF	TGTGCCAGCAGCGCCCTCGCGGTGGGAGGCGAGCAGTACTTC
14	.	TRBD1	TRBV13	TRBJ1-1	CASSLDREDTEAFF	TGTGCCAGCAGCCTTGACAGGGAGGACACTGAAGCTTTCTTT
16	.	.	TRBV6-6	TRBJ1-6	CASSYLGPSEWSPLHF	TGTGCCAGCAGTTACCTGGGGCCGTCGGAGTGGTCACCCCTCCACTTT
13	.	.	TRBV6-5	TRBJ1-1	CASSSRVGTEAFF	TGTGCCAGCAGTTCCAGGGTTGGCACTGAAGCTTTCTTT
13	.	.	TRBV27	TRBJ1-1	CASSLWRGTEAFF	TGTGCCAGCAGTTTATGGAGGGGCACTGAAGCTTTCTTT
13	few	.	TRBV5-1	TRBJ1-1	CASSLQGNTEAFF	TGCGCCAGCAGCCTACAGGGGAACACTGAAGCTTTCTTT
16	.	TRBD2	TRBV5-4	TRBJ2-1	CASSSRTSGGSYEQFF	TGTGCCAGCAGCTCCCGTACTAGCGGGGGTAGCTATGAGCAGTTCTTC
16	.	TRBD1	TRBV3-1/TRBV3-2	TRBJ1-2	CASSQGAGQGAFGYTF	TGTGCCAGCAGCCAAGGCGCGGGACAGGGGGCGTTTGGCTACACCTTC
15	.	.	TRBV6-5	TRBJ1-2	CASSYPAQVDYGYTF	TGTGCCAGCAGTTACCCAGCCCAGGTCGACTATGGCTACACCTTC
18	.	TRBD1	TRBV5-8	TRBJ2-2	CASPRQRFPRGHTGELFF	TGTGCCAGCCCGAGACAGAGATTTCCAAGGGGGCACACCGGGGAGCTGTTTTTT
12	.	.	TRBV27	TRBJ1-1	CASSSGNTEAFF	TGTGCCAGCAGTTCCGGGAACACTGAAGCTTTCTTT
15	.	.	TRBV9	TRBJ1-3	CASSVNSRSGNTIYF	TGTGCCAGCAGCGTAAACAGCCGCTCTGGAAACACCATATATTTT
14	once	.	TRBV5-1	TRBJ1-1	CASSPEGRYTEAFF	TGCGCCAGCAGCCCCGAGGGCCGGTACACTGAAGCTTTCTTT
13	.	TRBD1	TRBV6-5	TRBJ1-2	CASSRRGKYGYTF	TGTGCCAGCAGTCGCAGGGGGAAGTATGGCTACACCTTC
14	once	.	TRBV7-9	TRBJ2-2	CASSRGQSAGELFF	TGTGCCAGCAGCCGCGGACAGTCTGCCGGGGAGCTGTTTTTT
19	.	TRBD1	TRBV6-4	TRBJ1-2	CASSDPLTKPGQGIYGYTF	TGTGCCAGCAGTGACCCCCTTACAAAACCGGGACAGGGCATCTATGGCTACACCTTC
15	.	TRBD2	TRBV29-1	TRBJ2-5	CSVARLAGNQETQYF	TGCAGCGTCGCGCGACTAGCGGGCAACCAAGAGACCCAGTACTTC
16	.	TRBD2	TRBV5-1	TRBJ2-2	CASSSRLAENTGELFF	TGCGCCAGCAGCTCCAGACTAGCGGAGAACACCGGGGAGCTGTTTTTT
14	.	.	TRBV28	TRBJ2-1	CASSSGEGYNEQFF	TGTGCCAGCTCTTCAGGCGAGGGTTACAATGAGCAGTTCTTC
10	.	.	TRBV6-5	TRBJ2-7	CATISYEQYF	TGTGCCACCATCTCCTACGAGCAGTACTTC
15	.	.	TRBV19	TRBJ1-5	CASTRLGEGNQPQHF	TGTGCCAGTACCCGTCTCGGAGAGGGTAATCAGCCCCAGCATTTT